The rows below give T cell receptor beta chains drawn from one sample of a study of T cells after yellow fever vaccination. From the 5' RACE reads, TCRdb called clonotypes with MiXCR, one entry per CDR3 protein. The sample lists around 73,000 distinct CDR3 sequences, around 7.7% occurring once. The material sequenced was CD8+ T cells sorted from PBMCs, taken on the day of the yellow fever booster vaccination. These receptors originate from a young man who received the YFV17D yellow fever vaccine. CDR3s include the opening cysteine and the closing phenylalanine or tryptophan. The order of the fields is J gene, V gene, D gene, clone size, CDR3 protein, CDR3 DNA. D genes are given only for firm matches. The listing skips clone size in some rows; elsewhere it reads once, few, many or a size class.

j_gene: TRBJ2-4; v_gene: TRBV20-1; d_gene: NA; abundance: many; CDR3aa: CSARPLDDNIQYF; CDR3nt: TGCAGTGCTAGACCCCTAGATGACAACATTCAGTACTTC
j_gene: TRBJ2-1; v_gene: TRBV3-1; d_gene: NA; abundance: NA; CDR3aa: CASSQDYKQFF; CDR3nt: TGTGCCAGCAGCCAAGACTACAAGCAGTTCTTC
j_gene: TRBJ2-7; v_gene: TRBV6-5; d_gene: NA; abundance: NA; CDR3aa: CASSFGWAYEQYF; CDR3nt: TGTGCCAGCAGTTTTGGTTGGGCCTACGAGCAGTACTTC
j_gene: TRBJ2-6; v_gene: TRBV28; d_gene: TRBD1; abundance: many; CDR3aa: CASLGTARLSGANVLTF; CDR3nt: TGTGCCAGCCTAGGGACAGCACGGTTGTCTGGGGCCAACGTCCTGACTTTC
j_gene: TRBJ2-2; v_gene: TRBV5-1; d_gene: TRBD2; abundance: many; CDR3aa: CASSLGTSGYTGELFF; CDR3nt: TGCGCCAGCAGCCTAGGGACTAGCGGCTACACCGGGGAGCTGTTTTTT
j_gene: TRBJ2-1; v_gene: TRBV25-1; d_gene: NA; abundance: many; CDR3aa: CASGGYSYNEQFF; CDR3nt: TGTGCCAGCGGCGGATACTCCTACAATGAGCAGTTCTTC
j_gene: TRBJ1-1; v_gene: TRBV7-8; d_gene: NA; abundance: NA; CDR3aa: CASSSISAQAEAFF; CDR3nt: TGTGCCAGCAGCTCCATCTCAGCCCAGGCAGAAGCTTTCTTT
j_gene: TRBJ2-2; v_gene: TRBV11-2; d_gene: NA; abundance: NA; CDR3aa: CASSLSLLRYTGELFF; CDR3nt: TGTGCCAGCAGCTTAAGTCTGCTTCGGTACACCGGGGAGCTGTTTTTT
j_gene: TRBJ2-7; v_gene: TRBV9; d_gene: NA; abundance: NA; CDR3aa: CASSVALDYEQYF; CDR3nt: TGTGCCAGCAGCGTCGCATTGGACTACGAGCAGTACTTC
j_gene: TRBJ2-1; v_gene: TRBV20-1; d_gene: NA; abundance: few; CDR3aa: CSARGGSSYNEQFF; CDR3nt: TGCAGTGCTAGAGGGGGGAGCTCCTACAATGAGCAGTTCTTC
j_gene: TRBJ2-3; v_gene: TRBV11-2; d_gene: TRBD2; abundance: few; CDR3aa: CASSQDLAGVGDTQYF; CDR3nt: TGTGCCAGCAGTCAAGACCTAGCGGGAGTAGGGGATACGCAGTATTTT
j_gene: TRBJ2-3; v_gene: TRBV15; d_gene: TRBD2; abundance: many; CDR3aa: CATSSRAGGPTDTQYF; CDR3nt: TGTGCCACCAGCAGCCGAGCGGGAGGGCCAACAGATACGCAGTATTTT
j_gene: TRBJ1-5; v_gene: TRBV23-1; d_gene: NA; abundance: few; CDR3aa: CAYRGATRIKKRPQHF; CDR3nt: TGCGCCTATCGGGGGGCGACGCGGATAAAAAAACGGCCCCAGCATTTT
j_gene: TRBJ1-1; v_gene: TRBV14; d_gene: NA; abundance: NA; CDR3aa: CASSQLWGTEAFF; CDR3nt: TGTGCCAGCAGCCAATTATGGGGGACTGAAGCTTTCTTT
j_gene: TRBJ2-7; v_gene: TRBV7-9; d_gene: NA; abundance: NA; CDR3aa: CASRSNSYEQYF; CDR3nt: TGTGCCAGCAGATCAAATAGCTACGAGCAGTACTTC
j_gene: TRBJ2-7; v_gene: TRBV7-7; d_gene: NA; abundance: NA; CDR3aa: CASSLQFNYEQYF; CDR3nt: TGTGCCAGCAGCCTCCAGTTTAACTACGAGCAGTACTTC
j_gene: TRBJ1-1; v_gene: TRBV15; d_gene: NA; abundance: few; CDR3aa: CATYAPPSTEAFF; CDR3nt: TGTGCCACTTACGCCCCGCCGAGCACTGAAGCTTTCTTT
j_gene: TRBJ2-7; v_gene: TRBV4-3; d_gene: NA; abundance: few; CDR3aa: CASSQEGASEQYF; CDR3nt: TGCGCCAGCAGCCAAGAAGGGGCGTCCGAGCAGTACTTC
j_gene: TRBJ2-5; v_gene: TRBV12-3/TRBV12-4; d_gene: NA; abundance: few; CDR3aa: CASSPIGVPETQYF; CDR3nt: TGTGCCAGCAGTCCGATCGGGGTCCCAGAGACCCAGTACTTC
j_gene: TRBJ2-3; v_gene: TRBV12-3/TRBV12-4; d_gene: NA; abundance: many; CDR3aa: CASTVAGSTDTQYF; CDR3nt: TGTGCCAGCACAGTGGCAGGGTCCACAGATACGCAGTATTTT
j_gene: TRBJ2-5; v_gene: TRBV6-5; d_gene: TRBD2; abundance: few; CDR3aa: CASSYTRVSGEYQETQYF; CDR3nt: TGTGCCAGCAGTTACACCCGAGTTAGCGGGGAGTACCAAGAGACCCAGTACTTC
j_gene: TRBJ2-1; v_gene: TRBV7-9; d_gene: NA; abundance: NA; CDR3aa: CATRTQNEQFF; CDR3nt: TGTGCCACCCGAACCCAAAATGAGCAGTTCTTC
j_gene: TRBJ2-2; v_gene: TRBV4-3; d_gene: NA; abundance: NA; CDR3aa: CASSPAAGELFF; CDR3nt: TGCGCCAGCAGCCCTGCAGCCGGGGAGCTGTTTTTT
j_gene: TRBJ2-7; v_gene: TRBV27; d_gene: NA; abundance: few; CDR3aa: CASRGQSSYEQYF; CDR3nt: TGTGCCAGCAGGGGCCAAAGCTCCTACGAGCAGTACTTC
j_gene: TRBJ2-5; v_gene: TRBV11-1; d_gene: TRBD2; abundance: NA; CDR3aa: CASRGLAGGVREMETQYF; CDR3nt: TGTGCCAGCAGGGGACTAGCGGGAGGGGTCCGTGAGATGGAGACCCAGTACTTC
j_gene: TRBJ2-5; v_gene: TRBV12-3/TRBV12-4; d_gene: NA; abundance: few; CDR3aa: CASSDLQETQYF; CDR3nt: TGTGCCAGCAGTGACTTGCAAGAGACCCAGTACTTC
j_gene: TRBJ2-3; v_gene: TRBV6-2/TRBV6-3; d_gene: TRBD2; abundance: many; CDR3aa: CASSYGLATDTQYF; CDR3nt: TGTGCCAGCAGTTACGGACTAGCCACAGATACGCAGTATTTT
j_gene: TRBJ2-1; v_gene: TRBV14; d_gene: TRBD2; abundance: few; CDR3aa: CASSQGPSGRAYEQFF; CDR3nt: TGTGCCAGCAGCCAAGGGCCTAGCGGGAGGGCCTATGAGCAGTTCTTC